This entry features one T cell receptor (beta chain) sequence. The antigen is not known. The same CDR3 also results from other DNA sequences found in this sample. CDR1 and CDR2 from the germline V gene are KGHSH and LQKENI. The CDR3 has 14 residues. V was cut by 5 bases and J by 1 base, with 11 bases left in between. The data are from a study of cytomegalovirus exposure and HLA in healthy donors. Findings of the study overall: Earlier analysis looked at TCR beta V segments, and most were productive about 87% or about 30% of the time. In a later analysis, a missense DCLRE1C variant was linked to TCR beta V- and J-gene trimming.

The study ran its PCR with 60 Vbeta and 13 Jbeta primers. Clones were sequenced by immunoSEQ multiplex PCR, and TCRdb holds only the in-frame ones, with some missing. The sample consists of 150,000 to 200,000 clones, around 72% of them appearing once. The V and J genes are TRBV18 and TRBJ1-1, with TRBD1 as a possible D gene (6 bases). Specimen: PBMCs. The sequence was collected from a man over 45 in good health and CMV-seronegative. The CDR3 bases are TGTGCCAGCTCATCCCTACAGGGGAACACTGAAGCTTTCTTT. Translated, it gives CASSSLQGNTEAFF.